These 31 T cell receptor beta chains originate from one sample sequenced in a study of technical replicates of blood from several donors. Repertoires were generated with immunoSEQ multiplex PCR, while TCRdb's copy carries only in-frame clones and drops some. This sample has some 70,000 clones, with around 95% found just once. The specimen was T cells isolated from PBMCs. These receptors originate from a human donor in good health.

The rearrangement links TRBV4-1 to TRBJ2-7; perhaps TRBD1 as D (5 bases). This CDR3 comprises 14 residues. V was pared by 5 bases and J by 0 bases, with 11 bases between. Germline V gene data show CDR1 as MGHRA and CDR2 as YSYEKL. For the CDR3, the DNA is TGCGCCAGCAGCTTAGACAGCCTCTCCTACGAGCAGTACTTC. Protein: CASSLDSLSYEQYF.

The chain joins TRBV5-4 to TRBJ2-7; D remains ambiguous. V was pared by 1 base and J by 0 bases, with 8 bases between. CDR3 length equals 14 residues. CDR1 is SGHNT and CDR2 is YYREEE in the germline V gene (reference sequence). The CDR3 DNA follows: TGTGCCAGCAGCTTGCTCCCTAGCTCCTACGAGCAGTACTTC. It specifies CASSLLPSSYEQYF.

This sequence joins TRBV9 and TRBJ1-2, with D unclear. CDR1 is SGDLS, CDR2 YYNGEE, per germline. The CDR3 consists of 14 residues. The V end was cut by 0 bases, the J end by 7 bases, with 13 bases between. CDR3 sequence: CASSVAFRGGGYTF. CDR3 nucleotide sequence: TGTGCCAGCAGCGTAGCTTTCCGGGGAGGTGGCTACACCTTC.

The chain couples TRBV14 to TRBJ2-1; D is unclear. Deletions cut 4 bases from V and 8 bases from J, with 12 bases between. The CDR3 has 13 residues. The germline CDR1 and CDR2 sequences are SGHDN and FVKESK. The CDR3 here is CASSLLVTDEQFF. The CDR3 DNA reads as TGTGCCAGCAGCCTTCTTGTTACGGATGAGCAGTTCTTC.

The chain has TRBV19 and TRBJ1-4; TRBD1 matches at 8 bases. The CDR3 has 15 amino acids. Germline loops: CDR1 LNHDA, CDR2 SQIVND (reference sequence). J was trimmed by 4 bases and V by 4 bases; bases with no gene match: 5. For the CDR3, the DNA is TGTGCCAGTAGTACCCGGGACAGGTTTAATGAAAAACTGTTTTTT. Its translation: CASSTRDRFNEKLFF.

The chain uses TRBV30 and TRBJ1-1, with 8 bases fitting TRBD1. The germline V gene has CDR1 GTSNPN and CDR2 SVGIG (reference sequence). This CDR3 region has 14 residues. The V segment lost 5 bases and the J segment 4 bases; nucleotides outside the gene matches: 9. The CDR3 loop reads CAWRKTGQGTEAFF. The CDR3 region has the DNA TGTGCCTGGCGTAAAACTGGACAGGGCACTGAAGCTTTCTTT.

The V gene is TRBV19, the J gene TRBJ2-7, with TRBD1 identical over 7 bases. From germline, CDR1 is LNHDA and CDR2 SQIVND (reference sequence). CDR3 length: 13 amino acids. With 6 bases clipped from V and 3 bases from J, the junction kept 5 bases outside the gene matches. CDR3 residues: CASRAPGGYEQYF. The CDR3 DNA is TGTGCCAGTAGAGCCCCAGGGGGCTACGAGCAGTACTTC.

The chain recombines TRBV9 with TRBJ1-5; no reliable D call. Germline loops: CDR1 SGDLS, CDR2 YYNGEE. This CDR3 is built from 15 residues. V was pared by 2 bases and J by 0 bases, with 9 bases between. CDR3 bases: TGTGCCAGCAGCGTGAGCCCCTATAGCAATCAGCCCCAGCATTTT. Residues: CASSVSPYSNQPQHF. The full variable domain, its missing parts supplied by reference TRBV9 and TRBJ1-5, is DSGVTQTPKHLITATGQRVTLRCSPRSGDLSVYWYQQSLDQGLQFLIQYYNGEERAKGNILERFSAQQFPDLHSELNLSSLELGDSALYFCASSVSPYSNQPQHFGDGTRLSIL.

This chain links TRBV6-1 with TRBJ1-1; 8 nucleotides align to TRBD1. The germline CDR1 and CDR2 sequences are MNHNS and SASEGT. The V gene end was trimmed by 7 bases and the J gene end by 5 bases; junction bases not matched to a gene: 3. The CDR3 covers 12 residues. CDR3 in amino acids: CASNTGGTEAFF. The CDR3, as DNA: TGTGCCAGCAATACAGGGGGGACTGAAGCTTTCTTT.

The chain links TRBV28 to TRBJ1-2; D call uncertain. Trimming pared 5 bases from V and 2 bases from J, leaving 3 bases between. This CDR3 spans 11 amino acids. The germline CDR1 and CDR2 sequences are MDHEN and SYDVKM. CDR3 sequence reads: CASSPNYGYTF. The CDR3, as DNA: TGTGCCAGCAGTCCAAACTATGGCTACACCTTC.

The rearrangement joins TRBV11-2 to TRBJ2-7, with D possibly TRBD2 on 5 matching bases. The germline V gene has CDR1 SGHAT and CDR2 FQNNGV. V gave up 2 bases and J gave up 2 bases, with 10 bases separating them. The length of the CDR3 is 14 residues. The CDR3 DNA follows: TGTGCCAGCAGCTTATACCGGGGAGCCTACGAGCAGTACTTC. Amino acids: CASSLYRGAYEQYF.

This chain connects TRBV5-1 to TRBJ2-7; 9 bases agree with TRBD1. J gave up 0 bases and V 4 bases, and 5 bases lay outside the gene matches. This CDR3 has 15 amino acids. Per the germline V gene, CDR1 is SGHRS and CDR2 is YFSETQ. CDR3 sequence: CASSPDRGNSYEQYF. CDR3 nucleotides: TGCGCCAGCAGCCCGGACAGGGGAAACTCCTACGAGCAGTACTTC.

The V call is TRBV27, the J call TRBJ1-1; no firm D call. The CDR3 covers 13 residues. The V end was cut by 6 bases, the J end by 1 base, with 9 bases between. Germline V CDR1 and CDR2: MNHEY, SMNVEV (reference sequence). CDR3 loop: CASRDSGNTEAFF. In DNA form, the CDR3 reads TGTGCCAGCAGGGACTCGGGGAACACTGAAGCTTTCTTT.

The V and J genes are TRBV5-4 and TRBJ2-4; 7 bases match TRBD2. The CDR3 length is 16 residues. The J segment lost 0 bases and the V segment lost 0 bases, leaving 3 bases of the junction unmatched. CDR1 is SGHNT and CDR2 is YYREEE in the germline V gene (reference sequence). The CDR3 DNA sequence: TGTGCCAGCAGCTTGGGCGGGGGACTAGCCAAAAACATTCAGTACTTC. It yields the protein CASSLGGGLAKNIQYF.

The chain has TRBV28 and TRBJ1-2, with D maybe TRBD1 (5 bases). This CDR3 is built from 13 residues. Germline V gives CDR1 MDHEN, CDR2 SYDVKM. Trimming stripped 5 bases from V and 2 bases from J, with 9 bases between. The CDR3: CASSLGGNYGYTF. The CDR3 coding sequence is TGTGCCAGCAGTCTTGGGGGGAACTATGGCTACACCTTC.

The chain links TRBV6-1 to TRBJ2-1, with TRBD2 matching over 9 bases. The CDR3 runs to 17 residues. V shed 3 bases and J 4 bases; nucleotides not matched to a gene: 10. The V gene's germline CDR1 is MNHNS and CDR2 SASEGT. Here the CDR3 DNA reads TGTGCCAGCAGTGATTTATCCGGGACTAGCCCGTACAATGAGCAGTTCTTC. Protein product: CASSDLSGTSPYNEQFF.

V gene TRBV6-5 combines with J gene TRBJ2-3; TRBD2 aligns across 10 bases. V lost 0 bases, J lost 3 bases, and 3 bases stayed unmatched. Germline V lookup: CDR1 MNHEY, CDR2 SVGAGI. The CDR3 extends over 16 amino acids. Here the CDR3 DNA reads TGTGCCAGCAGTTACTCCTCTAGCGGGGGTACAGATACGCAGTATTTT. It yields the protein CASSYSSSGGTDTQYF.

Here the CDR3 DNA reads TGCGCCAGCAGCTCCAGACTAGCGGACAATGAGCAGTTCTTC. It encodes CASSSRLADNEQFF. The J gene is TRBJ2-1, the V gene TRBV5-1, with TRBD2 matching 9 bases. Germline-derived CDR1 and CDR2 are SGHRS and YFSETQ. The CDR3 runs 14 residues. With V trimmed by 3 bases and J by 5 bases, 3 bases remained unmatched.

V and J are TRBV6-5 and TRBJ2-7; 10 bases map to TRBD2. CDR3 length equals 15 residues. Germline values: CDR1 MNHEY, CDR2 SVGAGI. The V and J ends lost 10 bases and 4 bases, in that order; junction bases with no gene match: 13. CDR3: CAKTPSGSFFYEQYF. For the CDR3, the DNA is TGTGCCAAAACACCTAGCGGGAGTTTTTTTTACGAGCAGTACTTC.

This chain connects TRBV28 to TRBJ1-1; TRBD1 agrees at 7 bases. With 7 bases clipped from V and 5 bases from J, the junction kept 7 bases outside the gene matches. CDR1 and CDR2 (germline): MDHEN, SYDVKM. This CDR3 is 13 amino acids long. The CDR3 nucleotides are TGTGCCAGCATTCCAGGGGGTTGGACTGAAGCTTTCTTT. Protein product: CASIPGGWTEAFF.

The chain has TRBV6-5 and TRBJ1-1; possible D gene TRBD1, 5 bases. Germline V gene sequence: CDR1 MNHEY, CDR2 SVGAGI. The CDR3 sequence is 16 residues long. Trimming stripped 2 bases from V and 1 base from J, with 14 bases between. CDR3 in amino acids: CASSYRLRGQNTEAFF. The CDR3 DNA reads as TGTGCCAGCAGTTACAGGTTAAGGGGTCAGAACACTGAAGCTTTCTTT.

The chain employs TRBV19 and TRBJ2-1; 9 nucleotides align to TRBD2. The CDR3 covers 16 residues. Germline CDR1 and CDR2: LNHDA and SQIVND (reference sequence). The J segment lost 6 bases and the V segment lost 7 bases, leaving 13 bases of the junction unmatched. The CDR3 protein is CASTSGKLSLPNEQFF. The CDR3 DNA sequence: TGTGCCAGTACTAGCGGGAAACTGTCTCTCCCCAATGAGCAGTTCTTC.

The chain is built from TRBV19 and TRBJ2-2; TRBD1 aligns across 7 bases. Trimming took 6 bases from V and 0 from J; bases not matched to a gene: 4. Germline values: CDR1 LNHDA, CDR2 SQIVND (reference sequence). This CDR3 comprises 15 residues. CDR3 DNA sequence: TGTGCCAGTAGGAGGACAGGAACGAACACCGGGGAGCTGTTTTTT. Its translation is CASRRTGTNTGELFF.

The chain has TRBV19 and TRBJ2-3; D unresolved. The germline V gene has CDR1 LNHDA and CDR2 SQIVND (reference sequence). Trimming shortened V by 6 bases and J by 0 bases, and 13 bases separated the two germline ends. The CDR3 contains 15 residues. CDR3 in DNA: TGTGCCAGTAGGCAGGTCATCTTTAGCACAGATACGCAGTATTTT. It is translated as CASRQVIFSTDTQYF.

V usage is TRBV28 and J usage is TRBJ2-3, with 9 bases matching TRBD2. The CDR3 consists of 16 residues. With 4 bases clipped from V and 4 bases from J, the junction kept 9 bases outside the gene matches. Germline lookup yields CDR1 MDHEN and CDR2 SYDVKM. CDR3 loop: CASSSIAGVRADTQYF. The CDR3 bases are TGTGCCAGCAGTTCGATAGCGGGAGTTCGCGCAGATACGCAGTATTTT.

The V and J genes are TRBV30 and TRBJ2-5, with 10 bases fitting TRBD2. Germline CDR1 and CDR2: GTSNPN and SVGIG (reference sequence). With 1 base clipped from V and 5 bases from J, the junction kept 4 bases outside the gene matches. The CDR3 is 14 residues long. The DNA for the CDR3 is TGTGCCTGGAGTGGTAGCGGGGGGAGGGAGACCCAGTACTTC. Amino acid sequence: CAWSGSGGRETQYF.

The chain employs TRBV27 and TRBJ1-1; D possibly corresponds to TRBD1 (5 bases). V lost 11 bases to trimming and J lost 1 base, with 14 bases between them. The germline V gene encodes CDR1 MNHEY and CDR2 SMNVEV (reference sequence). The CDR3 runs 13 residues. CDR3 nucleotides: TGTGCCTCCTCGGGGGATCGGAACACTGAAGCTTTCTTT. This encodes CASSGDRNTEAFF.

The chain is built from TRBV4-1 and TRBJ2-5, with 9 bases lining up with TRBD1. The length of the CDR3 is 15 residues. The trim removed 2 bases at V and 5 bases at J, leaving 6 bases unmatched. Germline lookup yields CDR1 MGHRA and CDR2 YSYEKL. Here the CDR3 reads CASSQPGQGWETQYF. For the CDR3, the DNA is TGCGCCAGCAGCCAACCGGGACAGGGCTGGGAGACCCAGTACTTC.

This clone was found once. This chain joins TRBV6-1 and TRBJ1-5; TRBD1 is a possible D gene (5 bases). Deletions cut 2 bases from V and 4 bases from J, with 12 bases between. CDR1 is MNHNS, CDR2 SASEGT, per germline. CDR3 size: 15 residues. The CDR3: CASSELPGLNQPQHF. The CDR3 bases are TGTGCCAGCAGTGAACTGCCAGGGCTAAATCAGCCCCAGCATTTT.

This CDR3 is CASSLARDRGEGYTF. DNA for the CDR3: TGCGCCAGCAGCTTAGCCCGGGACAGGGGTGAGGGCTACACCTTC. The chain employs TRBV5-1 and TRBJ1-2; 10 nucleotides line up with TRBD1. The V segment lost 2 bases and the J segment 8 bases; nucleotides outside the gene matches: 9. The CDR3 totals 15 residues. CDR1 and CDR2 from the germline V gene are SGHRS and YFSETQ.

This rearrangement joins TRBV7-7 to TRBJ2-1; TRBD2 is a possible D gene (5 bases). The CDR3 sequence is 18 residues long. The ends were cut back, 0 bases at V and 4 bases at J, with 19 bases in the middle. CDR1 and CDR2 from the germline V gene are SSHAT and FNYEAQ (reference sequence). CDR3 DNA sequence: TGTGCCAGCAGCTTAGCCCGAGTTTACGGGGATAATTACAATGAGCAGTTCTTC. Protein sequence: CASSLARVYGDNYNEQFF.